The 17 T cell receptor beta chains below were found in one sample sequenced in a study of blood T cells in healthy people across ages (dated by TCRdb to the mid-2010s). Library creation used 5' RACE. Sequencing took place on an Illumina HiSeq 2500. A second PCR of about 7 to 12 cycles was run with a J-beta primer mix and a sample-barcoded 5' primer. TCRdb reprocessed the public reads (quality trimming at Q25 with fastp, clone calling with MiXCR) and kept in-frame beta chains. A single entry per CDR3 protein holds the most common genes and DNA from its merged rows. The table for this sample lists about 800,000 distinct CDR3 sequences; approximately 25% of them were counted only once. Together, the top ten hold roughly 3.8% of the sample. The sample was also linked to a second study, of T cells of mothers and their children.

Sequencing was done on a sample of blood. Receptors were obtained from a boy aged 5-17 years in good health.

The CDR3 loop reads CASSPLVAGRGEQYF. DNA for the CDR3: TGTGCCAGCTCACCATTGGTAGCGGGGCGAGGCGAGCAGTACTTC. The gene calls are TRBV18 and TRBJ2-7, with 8 bases that match TRBD2. The V segment lost 2 bases and the J segment 6 bases; nucleotides outside the gene matches: 9. The CDR3 is made up of 15 amino acids. CDR1 is KGHSH and CDR2 is LQKENI in the germline V gene.

This clonotype occurred a few times. This chain links TRBV5-6 with TRBJ2-7; TRBD2 matches at 7 bases. Germline V gene data show CDR1 as SGHDT and CDR2 as YYEEEE. V dropped 2 bases and J dropped 4; count of bases not matched to a gene: 9. The CDR3 has 15 amino acids. Here the CDR3 DNA reads TGTGCCAGCAGCTTCGCGGGGGTCGGATCTTACGAGCAGTACTTC. Protein sequence: CASSFAGVGSYEQYF.

This clonotype occurred a few times. The chain joins TRBV12-3 or TRBV12-4 to TRBJ1-6; D unresolved. The CDR3 extends over 15 amino acids. Trimming stripped 6 bases from V and 1 base from J, with 10 bases between. The CDR3 loop is CASREDGSYNSPLHF. The CDR3 region has the DNA TGTGCCAGCAGGGAGGATGGATCCTATAATTCACCCCTCCACTTT.

This clonotype was counted a few times. This chain connects TRBV28 to TRBJ2-7; D is possibly TRBD1 or TRBD2 (5 bases each). This CDR3 has 14 residues. Germline loops: CDR1 MDHEN, CDR2 SYDVKM. Trimming took off 2 bases at V and 0 bases at J, with 8 bases between the two ends. The CDR3 loop is CASSLGTISYEQYF. For the CDR3, the DNA is TGTGCCAGCAGTTTAGGGACCATCTCCTACGAGCAGTACTTC. The variable domain in full, completed from reference TRBV28 and TRBJ2-7, reads DVKVTQSSRYLVKRTGEKVFLECVQDMDHENMFWYRQDPGLGLRLIYFSYDVKMKEKGDIPEGYSVSREKKERFSLILESASTNQTSMYLCASSLGTISYEQYFGPGTRLTVT.

This clonotype was counted only a few times. The chain links TRBV27 to TRBJ2-3; 8 nucleotides align to TRBD2. There are 16 residues in the CDR3. Germline lookup yields CDR1 MNHEY and CDR2 SMNVEV (reference sequence). Losses at the gene ends were 5 bases for V and 1 base for J; bases not matched to a gene: 8. The CDR3 coding sequence is TGTGCCAGCAGTCCACTAGTGGGACTAGGCACAGATACGCAGTATTTT. As protein: CASSPLVGLGTDTQYF.

This clonotype was recorded a few times. The chain couples TRBV7-2 to TRBJ2-5; TRBD2 matches at 9 bases. The J call may be wrong; the DNA end is better matched by TRBJ2-7. The CDR3 consists of 19 residues. CDR1 is SGHTA and CDR2 is FQGNSA in the germline V gene. The CDR3 protein is CASSLSALAGPLDSYEQYF. The CDR3 region has the DNA TGTGCCAGCAGTTTGAGCGCCCTAGCGGGGCCTTTAGACTCCTACGAGCAGTACTTC.

In its sample, this clonotype was seen many times. This chain connects TRBV2 to TRBJ2-5, with 7 bases matching TRBD2. The V gene's germline CDR1 is SNHLY and CDR2 FYNNEI. V dropped 6 bases and J dropped 4; count of bases not matched to a gene: 17. This CDR3 contains 17 residues. CDR3 protein: CASSEPLAGWSGETQYF. CDR3 coding DNA: TGTGCCAGCAGCGAACCCTTAGCGGGCTGGAGTGGAGAGACCCAGTACTTC.

This clonotype showed up many times. The chain recombines TRBV6-2 or TRBV6-3 with TRBJ2-5; tentative D call: TRBD2 (7 bases). Trimming removed 9 bases from V and 1 base from J, with 15 bases in between. CDR3 length equals 14 residues. Germline V gene data show CDR1 as MNHEY and CDR2 as SVGEGT. This CDR3 is CASRDRTSQETQYF. Written as DNA, the CDR3 is TGTGCCAGTAGAGACAGGACTAGCCAAGAGACCCAGTACTTC.

This clonotype was seen a few times. The V and J genes are TRBV5-1 and TRBJ2-1; a possible D gene is TRBD1 (5 bases). The CDR3 covers 15 residues. Germline CDR1 and CDR2: SGHRS and YFSETQ. Trimming stripped 4 bases from V and 2 bases from J, with 13 bases between. The CDR3 bases are TGCGCCAGCAGCCCAGGGAAAACCACCTACAATGAGCAGTTCTTC. This sequence encodes CASSPGKTTYNEQFF.

This clonotype has only a few counts. The chain is built from TRBV29-1 and TRBJ2-7; 8 bases map to TRBD1. The CDR3 length is 14 residues. Trimming removed 6 bases from V and 2 bases from J; junction bases left unmatched: 9. The V gene's germline CDR1 is SQVTM and CDR2 ANQGSEA. CDR3 loop: CSVATQGVTYEQYF. CDR3 nucleotides: TGCAGCGTCGCCACACAGGGGGTTACCTACGAGCAGTACTTC.

The chain is built from TRBV4-1 and TRBJ2-1, with no clear D. V lost 0 bases and J 9 bases, leaving 27 bases between the germline ends. CDR3 length: 19 amino acids. Germline CDR1 MGHRA, CDR2 YSYEKL. The CDR3 DNA reads TGCGCCAGCAGCCAAGATCTTCCAGCGCCCCAAGCTGGGTTGATTGAGCAGTTCTTC. Residues: CASSQDLPAPQAGLIEQFF.

This rearrangement joins TRBV4-3 to TRBJ2-7; 11 nucleotides agree with TRBD1. This CDR3 is 15 amino acids long. Germline CDR1 is LGHNA and CDR2 is YSLEER. The V gene end was trimmed by 5 bases and the J gene end by 0 bases; junction bases not matched to a gene: 3. CDR3 sequence (DNA): TGCGCCAGCAGCGATGGACAGGGGGCCTCCTACGAGCAGTACTTC. Its protein product is CASSDGQGASYEQYF.

Concerning this clonotype: No conserved phenylalanine or tryptophan is present at the end of the CDR3, so a read error is the likely explanation. The rearrangement links TRBV7-2 to TRBJ2-1; possible D gene TRBD2, 6 bases. Trimming left V 4 bases short and J 8 bases short, with 18 bases between. The CDR3 length is 15 residues. Germline V lookup: CDR1 SGHTA, CDR2 FQGNSA. The CDR3 protein is CASSSEGGGQDEQFS. The CDR3 region has the DNA TGTGCCAGCAGCTCGGAGGGAGGAGGGCAGGATGAGCAGTTCTCC.

This chain joins TRBV9 and TRBJ2-1; weak D call: TRBD1 (6 bases). V was trimmed by 4 bases and J by 2 bases, leaving 13 bases between them. The CDR3 consists of 15 residues. Germline loops: CDR1 SGDLS, CDR2 YYNGEE. CDR3 amino acids: CASSPPGATYNEQFF. CDR3 DNA: TGTGCCAGCAGCCCTCCAGGGGCGACCTACAATGAGCAGTTCTTC.

The chain couples TRBV7-2 to TRBJ1-1; no reliable D call. CDR1 and CDR2 (germline): SGHTA, FQGNSA. Trimming took off 1 base at V and 4 bases at J, with 7 bases between the two ends. This CDR3 region has 13 residues. The CDR3 reads CASSLVRITEAFF. CDR3 DNA: TGTGCCAGCAGCTTAGTCCGTATCACTGAAGCTTTCTTT.

The rearrangement joins TRBV2 to TRBJ1-6, with 7 bases identical to TRBD1. The germline CDR1 and CDR2 sequences are SNHLY and FYNNEI. Germline trimming cut 1 base from V and 10 bases from J; bases unmatched to any gene: 7. The CDR3 sequence is 15 residues long. Here the CDR3 DNA reads TGTGCCAGCAGTGAAGAAAGGACAGGAGGCTCACCCCTCCACTTT. Amino acid sequence: CASSEERTGGSPLHF.

The rearrangement joins TRBV10-2 to TRBJ2-5; 14 nucleotides match TRBD2. The CDR3 sequence is 16 residues long. From germline, CDR1 is WSHSY and CDR2 SAAADI. With 2 bases clipped from V and 4 bases from J, the junction kept 3 bases outside the gene matches. CDR3 DNA sequence: TGCGCCAGCAGTGAGGGACTAGCGGGAGGCTCAGAGACCCAGTACTTC. Protein sequence: CASSEGLAGGSETQYF.